This is a list of T cell receptor beta chains from one sample in a study of CD4+ T cells in melanoma. The assay was immunoSEQ multiplex PCR, and TCRdb's table has in-frame clones only and misses some. This sample has some 47,000 clones, with approximately 89% found just once. Sample: peripheral blood. The receptor source for this set is a human donor with melanoma. The CDR3 runs from the conserved cysteine through the conserved F or W. D genes are given only for firm matches. A clone size is listed for some rows: how often the clone was seen (once, few, many), or a class if it is expanded.

DNA: TGTGCCATCGGACCCCTACTAGGACAGGGCAGTACGAACACCGGGGAGCTGTTTTTT; CDR3: CAIGPLLGQGSTNTGELFF; J: TRBJ2-2; D: TRBD1; size: NA; V: TRBV10-3
DNA: TGTGCCAGCAGCCAAGATCCCCCATACACTGAAGCTTTCTTT; CDR3: CASSQDPPYTEAFF; J: TRBJ1-1; D: NA; size: NA; V: TRBV14
DNA: TGTGCCAGCAGTGAAAGGCGTGGTGGGGGCAATCAGCCCCAGCATTTT; CDR3: CASSERRGGGNQPQHF; J: TRBJ1-5; D: NA; size: NA; V: TRBV6-1
DNA: TGTGCCAGCAGCCCCCGGGGGAACCGTCTGGACATTCAGTACTTC; CDR3: CASSPRGNRLDIQYF; J: TRBJ2-4; D: NA; size: once; V: TRBV4-2
DNA: TGTGCCAGCAGCCAAAGGCGGCCGCCTTCGACCAACGTCCTGACTTTC; CDR3: CASSQRRPPSTNVLTF; J: TRBJ2-6; D: NA; size: NA; V: TRBV7-9
DNA: TGTGCCAGCAGCGAACAGGGTGGGGAGCTGTTTTTT; CDR3: CASSEQGGELFF; J: TRBJ2-2; D: NA; size: NA; V: TRBV9
DNA: TGTGCCAGCAGTCCTCCGGGGAGAATCAACACTGAAGCTTTCTTT; CDR3: CASSPPGRINTEAFF; J: TRBJ1-1; D: NA; size: NA; V: TRBV6-1
DNA: TGCGCCAGCAGCCAACAGTCGGGGGGGGACTCCTACGAGCAGTACTTC; CDR3: CASSQQSGGDSYEQYF; J: TRBJ2-7; D: TRBD2; size: NA; V: TRBV4-1
DNA: TGTGCCAGTAGTATCCCCGCGGGGATCGAAGCTAACTATGGCTACACCTTC; CDR3: CASSIPAGIEANYGYTF; J: TRBJ1-2; D: NA; size: NA; V: TRBV19
DNA: TGTGCCAGCAGCCAAGCTAGCGGGGGGGCTGAAGAGACCCAGTACTTC; CDR3: CASSQASGGAEETQYF; J: TRBJ2-5; D: TRBD2; size: once; V: TRBV4-2
DNA: TGTGCCAGCGGGACTAGCGGCAATGAGCAGTTCTTC; CDR3: CASGTSGNEQFF; J: TRBJ2-1; D: TRBD2; size: NA; V: TRBV7-9
DNA: TGTGCCAGCAGTGACTCGGGGCTGGGGGACAATGAGCAGTTCTTC; CDR3: CASSDSGLGDNEQFF; J: TRBJ2-1; D: NA; size: NA; V: TRBV25-1
DNA: TGTGCCAGCAGCGTAGGAGTATCAGGGGTTCCCACTGAAGCTTTCTTT; CDR3: CASSVGVSGVPTEAFF; J: TRBJ1-1; D: NA; size: NA; V: TRBV9
DNA: TGCAGCGTTCTCAGGGAGGACTCTGGAAACACCATATATTTT; CDR3: CSVLREDSGNTIYF; J: TRBJ1-3; D: NA; size: NA; V: TRBV29-1
DNA: TGCGCCAGCAAAACTAGCGGGGCCTCCTACGAGCAGTACTTC; CDR3: CASKTSGASYEQYF; J: TRBJ2-7; D: TRBD2; size: NA; V: TRBV4-1
DNA: TGCGCCAGCAGCAACGGGGGCACAGATACGCAGTATTTT; CDR3: CASSNGGTDTQYF; J: TRBJ2-3; D: NA; size: NA; V: TRBV5-1
DNA: TGTGCCATCAGGGAGGACAGCACCTACGAGCAGTACTTC; CDR3: CAIREDSTYEQYF; J: TRBJ2-7; D: NA; size: NA; V: TRBV10-3
DNA: TGTGCCAGCAGCCAAGATCTTGTGGGGGGGACTGAAGCTTTCTTT; CDR3: CASSQDLVGGTEAFF; J: TRBJ1-1; D: NA; size: NA; V: TRBV14
DNA: TGTGCCAGCAGACCCCTTATGACAGAAGCTTTCTTT; CDR3: CASRPLMTEAFF; J: TRBJ1-1; D: NA; size: NA; V: TRBV28
DNA: TGTGCCAGCATTAGGTCAACAGCCGGGGTCACTGAAGCTTTCTTT; CDR3: CASIRSTAGVTEAFF; J: TRBJ1-1; D: NA; size: NA; V: TRBV27
DNA: TGTGCCAGCAGCCAGCGACTAGCGGGGATTCAAGAGACCCAGTACTTC; CDR3: CASSQRLAGIQETQYF; J: TRBJ2-5; D: TRBD2; size: NA; V: TRBV13
DNA: TGTGCCAGCAGTGACGATAGCAATGAGCAGTTCTTC; CDR3: CASSDDSNEQFF; J: TRBJ2-1; D: NA; size: NA; V: TRBV2
DNA: TGTGCCAGCTCACCCGGTCCTGAAAACTATGGCTACACCTTC; CDR3: CASSPGPENYGYTF; J: TRBJ1-2; D: NA; size: once; V: TRBV18
DNA: TGTGCCAGCAGTTTGTCAGGCGGGTTCAATGAAAAACTGTTTTTT; CDR3: CASSLSGGFNEKLFF; J: TRBJ1-4; D: NA; size: NA; V: TRBV28
DNA: TGTGCCAGCAGCCCCTCCGGGACAGGGTCCTATGGCTACACCTTC; CDR3: CASSPSGTGSYGYTF; J: TRBJ1-2; D: TRBD1; size: NA; V: TRBV6-4
DNA: TGTGCCAGCAGCTTAGCTGGGGCGGGGGACACTGAAGCTTTCTTT; CDR3: CASSLAGAGDTEAFF; J: TRBJ1-1; D: NA; size: NA; V: TRBV7-8
DNA: TGTGCCAGCAGCGTGGGATATGGCTACACCTTC; CDR3: CASSVGYGYTF; J: TRBJ1-2; D: NA; size: NA; V: TRBV9
DNA: TGTGCCAGCAGTCTCAGGGAAAACTATGGCTACACCTTC; CDR3: CASSLRENYGYTF; J: TRBJ1-2; D: NA; size: NA; V: TRBV28
DNA: TGTGCCAGCAGCCCAGGGATAGAAGCTTTCTTT; CDR3: CASSPGIEAFF; J: TRBJ1-1; D: NA; size: few; V: TRBV11-2
DNA: TGTGCCAGCAGTGGACAGGGGGCAAATGGCTACACCTTC; CDR3: CASSGQGANGYTF; J: TRBJ1-2; D: TRBD1; size: few; V: TRBV6-1
DNA: TGTGCCAGCAGCTTAGAGGGGGGGGAGCCGGCTTTCTTT; CDR3: CASSLEGGEPAFF; J: TRBJ1-1; D: NA; size: NA; V: TRBV11-1
DNA: TGTGCCAGCATCCGAAAGGGAGGGGCGAATAATGAAAAACTGTTTTTT; CDR3: CASIRKGGANNEKLFF; J: TRBJ1-4; D: NA; size: once; V: TRBV6-6
DNA: TGTGCCAGTGGGGACAGGGGGCGCACCTACAATGAGCAGTTCTTC; CDR3: CASGDRGRTYNEQFF; J: TRBJ2-1; D: TRBD1; size: NA; V: TRBV19
DNA: TGTGCCAGCAGCTCCGGACTAGCGGGACGCACAGATACGCAGTATTTT; CDR3: CASSSGLAGRTDTQYF; J: TRBJ2-3; D: TRBD2; size: NA; V: TRBV7-2
DNA: TGTGCCAGAAGCCGGGTGGGGGCCCAGTACTTC; CDR3: CARSRVGAQYF; J: TRBJ2-5; D: NA; size: NA; V: TRBV7-5
DNA: TGTGCCAGCAGTTACGGGGTAAGCCTCTCCTACGAGCAGTACTTC; CDR3: CASSYGVSLSYEQYF; J: TRBJ2-7; D: NA; size: NA; V: TRBV6-5
DNA: TGTGCCAGCAGCGTACTTAGGCAGGCGGAGGTAAAACTGTTTTTT; CDR3: CASSVLRQAEVKLFF; J: TRBJ1-4; D: NA; size: NA; V: TRBV6-5
DNA: TGTGCCAGCAGCTTACAGGGGGCTAATGAGCAGTTCTTC; CDR3: CASSLQGANEQFF; J: TRBJ2-1; D: TRBD1; size: NA; V: TRBV11-2
DNA: TGTGCCAGCAGTCAGCAGGTAGGGGATACGCAGTATTTT; CDR3: CASSQQVGDTQYF; J: TRBJ2-3; D: NA; size: NA; V: TRBV7-2
DNA: TGTGCCAGCATCGACAGGGGGAACACTGAAGCTTTCTTT; CDR3: CASIDRGNTEAFF; J: TRBJ1-1; D: TRBD1; size: NA; V: TRBV7-9
DNA: TGTGCCAGCAGCTCTTTCCTAGGGGATACGCAGTATTTT; CDR3: CASSSFLGDTQYF; J: TRBJ2-3; D: NA; size: NA; V: TRBV11-3
DNA: TGCGCCAGCAGCTTGGACAGGGGGCTTGGAGATACGCAGTATTTT; CDR3: CASSLDRGLGDTQYF; J: TRBJ2-3; D: TRBD1; size: NA; V: TRBV5-1
DNA: TGTGCCAGCAGCTTAAGGGGGCTACTCACTGAAGCTTTCTTT; CDR3: CASSLRGLLTEAFF; J: TRBJ1-1; D: TRBD1; size: NA; V: TRBV7-8
DNA: TGTGCCAGCAGTCCGACTAGCGGGGCAATCGGGGAGCTGTTTTTT; CDR3: CASSPTSGAIGELFF; J: TRBJ2-2; D: TRBD2; size: NA; V: TRBV27
DNA: TGTGCCAGCAGCCGCCCCCCAGGGCCCCCCAATGAAAAACTGTTTTTT; CDR3: CASSRPPGPPNEKLFF; J: TRBJ1-4; D: NA; size: NA; V: TRBV7-8
DNA: TGTGGGGGGTACGGAAGCTCTGGAAACACCATATATTTT; CDR3: CGGYGSSGNTIYF; J: TRBJ1-3; D: NA; size: NA; V: TRBV7-9
DNA: TGTGCCAGTAGTATAAACCTCAGGGGAAGAAATCAGCCCCAGCATTTT; CDR3: CASSINLRGRNQPQHF; J: TRBJ1-5; D: NA; size: once; V: TRBV19
DNA: TGTGCCAGCAGTGCAGACAGGGATCAGCCCCAGCATTTT; CDR3: CASSADRDQPQHF; J: TRBJ1-5; D: TRBD1; size: few; V: TRBV6-1
DNA: TGTGCCTGGGTGGCGTGGGGGGGAAAAACTGGAAACACCATATATTTT; CDR3: CAWVAWGGKTGNTIYF; J: TRBJ1-3; D: NA; size: once; V: TRBV30
DNA: TGTGCCAGCAGCCCCGGGGGCGGCGGGGAGCTGTTTTTT; CDR3: CASSPGGGGELFF; J: TRBJ2-2; D: NA; size: few; V: TRBV7-9
DNA: TGTGCCAGCAAACGTAAACTCGGGGGCTCCTCTGTGTATGGCTACACCTTC; CDR3: CASKRKLGGSSVYGYTF; J: TRBJ1-2; D: NA; size: NA; V: TRBV7-2
DNA: TGTGCCAGCAGTTACCGGGTCGAGACTGAAGCTTTCTTT; CDR3: CASSYRVETEAFF; J: TRBJ1-1; D: NA; size: NA; V: TRBV6-6
DNA: TGTGCCAGCAGTTATAAGGGTTCTAATTCACCCCTCCACTTT; CDR3: CASSYKGSNSPLHF; J: TRBJ1-6; D: NA; size: NA; V: TRBV6-5
DNA: TGTGCCAGCAAGACTGCTCAGAGCACAGATACGCAGTATTTT; CDR3: CASKTAQSTDTQYF; J: TRBJ2-3; D: NA; size: once; V: TRBV27